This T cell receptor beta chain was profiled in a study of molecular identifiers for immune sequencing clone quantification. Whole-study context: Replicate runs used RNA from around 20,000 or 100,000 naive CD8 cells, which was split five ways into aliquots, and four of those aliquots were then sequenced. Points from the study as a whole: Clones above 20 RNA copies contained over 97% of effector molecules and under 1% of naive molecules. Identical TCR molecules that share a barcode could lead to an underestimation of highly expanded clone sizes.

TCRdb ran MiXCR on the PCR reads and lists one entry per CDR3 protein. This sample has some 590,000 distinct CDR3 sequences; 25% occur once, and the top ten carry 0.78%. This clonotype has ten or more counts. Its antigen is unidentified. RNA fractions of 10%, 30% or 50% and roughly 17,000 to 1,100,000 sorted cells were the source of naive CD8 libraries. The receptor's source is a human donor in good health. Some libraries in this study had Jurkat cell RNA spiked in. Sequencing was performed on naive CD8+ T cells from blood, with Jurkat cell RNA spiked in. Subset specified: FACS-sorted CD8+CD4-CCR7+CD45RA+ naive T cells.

CDR3 bases: TGTGCCAGCACCAACGGGGGTACTGAAGCTTTCTTT. This codes for CASTNGGTEAFF. The rearrangement links TRBV6-5 to TRBJ1-1; tentatively, D is TRBD1 (5 bases). Germline V CDR1 and CDR2: MNHEY, SVGAGI. The CDR3 has 12 residues. Between the trimmed V and J ends, which lost 7 bases and 5 bases, there was a span of 11 bases.